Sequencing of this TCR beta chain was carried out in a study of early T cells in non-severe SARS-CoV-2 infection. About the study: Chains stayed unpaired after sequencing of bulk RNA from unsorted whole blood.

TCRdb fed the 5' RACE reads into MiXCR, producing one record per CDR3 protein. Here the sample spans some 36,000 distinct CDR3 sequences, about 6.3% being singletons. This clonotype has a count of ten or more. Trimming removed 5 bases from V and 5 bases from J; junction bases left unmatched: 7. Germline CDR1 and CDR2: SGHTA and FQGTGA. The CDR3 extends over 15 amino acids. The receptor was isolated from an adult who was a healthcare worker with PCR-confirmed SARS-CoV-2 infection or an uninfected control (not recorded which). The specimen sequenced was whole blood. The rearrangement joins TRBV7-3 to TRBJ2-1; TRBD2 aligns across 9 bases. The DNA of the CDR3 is TGTGCCAGCAGCCCTCAAGCGGGAGGCAACAATGAGCAGTTCTTC. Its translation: CASSPQAGGNNEQFF.